This is a list of T cell receptor beta chains from one sample in a study of blood T cell repertoires in COVID-19. Clones were sequenced by immunoSEQ multiplex PCR, and TCRdb holds only the in-frame ones, with some missing. Among 150,000 to 200,000 clones listed, 75% to 85% were seen once. Sequenced: peripheral blood. Receptor source: a woman aged 40 to 55 with COVID-19, enrolled during active disease. Both conserved end residues are part of each CDR3. The D gene is left open where the match is weak. Clone size, where shown, is once, few, many, or a class for clones that have expanded.

CDR3 protein: CASSFQETQYF
CDR3 DNA: TGTGCCAGCAGTTTTCAGGAGACCCAGTACTTC
clone size: .
D gene: .
J gene: TRBJ2-5
V gene: TRBV12-3/TRBV12-4

CDR3 protein: CASSPSSLENIQYF
CDR3 DNA: TGTGCCAGCTCACCAAGCTCGCTTGAAAACATTCAGTACTTC
clone size: .
D gene: .
J gene: TRBJ2-4
V gene: TRBV18

CDR3 protein: CASSPNRDGYTF
CDR3 DNA: TGTGCCAGCTCACCCAACAGGGATGGCTACACCTTC
clone size: .
D gene: .
J gene: TRBJ1-2
V gene: TRBV18

CDR3 protein: CASSSGTYSGNTIYF
CDR3 DNA: TGTGCCAGCAGCTCTGGGACATATTCTGGAAACACCATATATTTT
clone size: .
D gene: .
J gene: TRBJ1-3
V gene: TRBV5-4

CDR3 protein: CASSISEYGYTF
CDR3 DNA: TGTGCCAGTAGTATTTCGGAGTATGGCTACACCTTC
clone size: .
D gene: .
J gene: TRBJ1-2
V gene: TRBV19

CDR3 protein: CASAGTGFGNTIYF
CDR3 DNA: TGTGCCAGCGCCGGGACAGGGTTCGGAAACACCATATATTTT
clone size: .
D gene: TRBD1
J gene: TRBJ1-3
V gene: TRBV6-5

CDR3 protein: CASSLIGGGNTIYF
CDR3 DNA: TGTGCCAGCAGTTTGATAGGGGGCGGAAACACCATATATTTT
clone size: few
D gene: TRBD1
J gene: TRBJ1-3
V gene: TRBV5-4

CDR3 protein: CASSFNYEQYF
CDR3 DNA: TGTGCCAGCAGTTTTAACTACGAGCAGTACTTC
clone size: .
D gene: .
J gene: TRBJ2-7
V gene: TRBV27

CDR3 protein: CASSYEASYGYTF
CDR3 DNA: TGTGCCAGCAGCTATGAGGCTTCCTATGGCTACACCTTC
clone size: .
D gene: .
J gene: TRBJ1-2
V gene: TRBV5-6

CDR3 protein: CASSLVGGDGQPQHF
CDR3 DNA: TGCGCCAGCAGCTTGGTAGGGGGCGATGGTCAGCCCCAGCATTTT
clone size: .
D gene: TRBD1
J gene: TRBJ1-5
V gene: TRBV5-1

CDR3 protein: CASSYGGRAVNEQFF
CDR3 DNA: TGTGCCAGCAGTTATGGCGGGAGGGCCGTCAATGAGCAGTTCTTC
clone size: .
D gene: TRBD2
J gene: TRBJ2-1
V gene: TRBV6-7

CDR3 protein: CASSAPPLKEQFF
CDR3 DNA: TGTGCCAGCAGCGCGCCTCCACTAAAAGAGCAGTTCTTC
clone size: .
D gene: .
J gene: TRBJ2-1
V gene: TRBV9

CDR3 protein: CASSLDLSASTDTQYF
CDR3 DNA: TGTGCCAGCAGCTTAGACCTTAGCGCAAGCACAGATACGCAGTATTTT
clone size: .
D gene: .
J gene: TRBJ2-3
V gene: TRBV7-2

CDR3 protein: CASRATVRSNQPQHF
CDR3 DNA: TGCGCCAGCAGGGCGACAGTTAGGAGCAATCAGCCCCAGCATTTT
clone size: .
D gene: .
J gene: TRBJ1-5
V gene: TRBV10-2

CDR3 protein: CASSLASFTDTQYF
CDR3 DNA: TGCGCCAGCAGCTTGGCCTCTTTTACAGATACGCAGTATTTT
clone size: .
D gene: .
J gene: TRBJ2-3
V gene: TRBV5-1

CDR3 protein: CASSLDFYSNQPQHF
CDR3 DNA: TGTGCCAGCAGCTTAGATTTTTATAGCAATCAGCCCCAGCATTTT
clone size: .
D gene: .
J gene: TRBJ1-5
V gene: TRBV11-2

CDR3 protein: CASSRPGGYEQYF
CDR3 DNA: TGTGCCAGCAGTCGCCCTGGAGGCTACGAGCAGTACTTC
clone size: .
D gene: .
J gene: TRBJ2-7
V gene: TRBV28

CDR3 protein: CAWNPGTEYNEQFF
CDR3 DNA: TGTGCCTGGAACCCCGGGACAGAGTACAATGAGCAGTTCTTC
clone size: once
D gene: TRBD1
J gene: TRBJ2-1
V gene: TRBV30

CDR3 protein: CASSAEGAGDTQYF
CDR3 DNA: TGTGCCAGCAGCGCTGAGGGGGCCGGAGATACGCAGTATTTT
clone size: once
D gene: TRBD1
J gene: TRBJ2-3
V gene: TRBV9

CDR3 protein: CATSRVRTNTGELFF
CDR3 DNA: TGTGCCACCAGCAGAGTCCGTACGAACACCGGGGAGCTGTTTTTT
clone size: once
D gene: .
J gene: TRBJ2-2
V gene: TRBV15

CDR3 protein: CASSARLAGGHDTQYF
CDR3 DNA: TGTGCCAGCAGCGCTCGACTAGCGGGGGGGCACGATACGCAGTATTTT
clone size: .
D gene: TRBD2
J gene: TRBJ2-3
V gene: TRBV7-2

CDR3 protein: CASSLGGVIEAFF
CDR3 DNA: TGTGCCAGCAGCTTAGGGGGGGTAATTGAAGCTTTCTTT
clone size: .
D gene: .
J gene: TRBJ1-1
V gene: TRBV11-1

CDR3 protein: CASSLDGGGDEQFF
CDR3 DNA: TGTGCTAGCAGCTTAGATGGAGGGGGGGATGAGCAGTTCTTC
clone size: .
D gene: .
J gene: TRBJ2-1
V gene: TRBV7-7

CDR3 protein: CASTMTSGYNEQFF
CDR3 DNA: TGTGCCAGCACCATGACTAGCGGCTACAATGAGCAGTTCTTC
clone size: .
D gene: TRBD2
J gene: TRBJ2-1
V gene: TRBV11-2

CDR3 protein: CASSTVSYGYTF
CDR3 DNA: TGTGCCAGCAGCACGGTTAGCTATGGCTACACCTTC
clone size: .
D gene: .
J gene: TRBJ1-2
V gene: TRBV4-2

CDR3 protein: CASSFQEAGETQYF
CDR3 DNA: TGTGCCAGCAGCTTTCAGGAGGCCGGAGAGACCCAGTACTTC
clone size: few
D gene: .
J gene: TRBJ2-5
V gene: TRBV5-5

CDR3 protein: CASREGVYNEQFF
CDR3 DNA: TGTGCCAGCAGAGAGGGGGTTTACAATGAGCAGTTCTTC
clone size: .
D gene: .
J gene: TRBJ2-1
V gene: TRBV28

CDR3 protein: CASSARVGSAEAFF
CDR3 DNA: TGTGCCAGCAGCGCCAGGGTTGGCAGCGCTGAAGCTTTCTTT
clone size: .
D gene: .
J gene: TRBJ1-1
V gene: TRBV11-2

CDR3 protein: CSVGIAGGPGNEQFF
CDR3 DNA: TGCAGCGTTGGCATAGCGGGAGGGCCGGGTAATGAGCAGTTCTTC
clone size: .
D gene: TRBD2
J gene: TRBJ2-1
V gene: TRBV29-1

CDR3 protein: CASTRPGQKGYSNQPQHF
CDR3 DNA: TGTGCCAGCACTCGACCGGGACAGAAAGGGTATAGCAATCAGCCCCAGCATTTT
clone size: .
D gene: TRBD1
J gene: TRBJ1-5
V gene: TRBV28

CDR3 protein: CASSPDRGRDNEQFF
CDR3 DNA: TGCGCCAGCAGCCCAGACAGGGGAAGGGACAATGAGCAGTTCTTC
clone size: .
D gene: TRBD1
J gene: TRBJ2-1
V gene: TRBV5-1

CDR3 protein: CASSIVGPTGGFYGYTF
CDR3 DNA: TGTGCCAGTAGTATAGTGGGCCCGACAGGGGGCTTTTATGGCTACACCTTC
clone size: .
D gene: TRBD1
J gene: TRBJ1-2
V gene: TRBV19

CDR3 protein: CASSDLVSGGVNTGELFF
CDR3 DNA: TGTGCCAGCAGTGATCTGGTTAGCGGGGGGGTGAACACCGGGGAGCTGTTTTTT
clone size: .
D gene: TRBD2
J gene: TRBJ2-2
V gene: TRBV6-1

CDR3 protein: CAWSRQGRNSPLHF
CDR3 DNA: TGTGCCTGGAGCCGACAGGGCCGCAATTCACCCCTCCACTTT
clone size: .
D gene: TRBD1
J gene: TRBJ1-6
V gene: TRBV30

CDR3 protein: CACRLAQYNEQFF
CDR3 DNA: TGTGCCTGTCGACTAGCGCAGTACAATGAGCAGTTCTTC
clone size: .
D gene: TRBD2
J gene: TRBJ2-1
V gene: TRBV30

CDR3 protein: CASSLFTEAFF
CDR3 DNA: TGTGCCAGCAGCCTATTTACTGAAGCTTTCTTT
clone size: few
D gene: .
J gene: TRBJ1-1
V gene: TRBV7-9

CDR3 protein: CASSSTSGGTNEQFF
CDR3 DNA: TGTGCCAGCAGTTCAACTAGCGGGGGGACCAATGAGCAGTTCTTC
clone size: .
D gene: TRBD2
J gene: TRBJ2-1
V gene: TRBV6-5

CDR3 protein: CASLSGGHDEQFF
CDR3 DNA: TGTGCTAGTCTCAGTGGGGGACATGATGAGCAGTTCTTC
clone size: .
D gene: .
J gene: TRBJ2-1
V gene: TRBV12-5

CDR3 protein: CASSSREGPSFF
CDR3 DNA: TGTGCCAGTAGTTCGCGGGAGGGCCCATCGTTCTTC
clone size: .
D gene: TRBD2
J gene: TRBJ2-1
V gene: TRBV19

CDR3 protein: CASSPLTGSYNEQFF
CDR3 DNA: TGTGCCAGCAGCCCTCTCACGGGATCGTACAATGAGCAGTTCTTC
clone size: .
D gene: .
J gene: TRBJ2-1
V gene: TRBV7-3

CDR3 protein: CASKPSGGLEQFF
CDR3 DNA: TGTGCCAGCAAGCCTAGCGGTGGACTAGAGCAGTTCTTC
clone size: few
D gene: TRBD2
J gene: TRBJ2-1
V gene: TRBV6-5

CDR3 protein: CSASSASGITEAFF
CDR3 DNA: TGCAGTGCTAGTTCCGCCAGTGGTATAACTGAAGCTTTCTTT
clone size: many
D gene: .
J gene: TRBJ1-1
V gene: TRBV20-1

CDR3 protein: CASAALGQKTNYGYTF
CDR3 DNA: TGCGCCAGCGCCGCCTTGGGACAGAAGACTAACTATGGCTACACCTTC
clone size: few
D gene: TRBD1
J gene: TRBJ1-2
V gene: TRBV10-2

CDR3 protein: CASSQGQTNTGELFF
CDR3 DNA: TGTGCCAGCAGCCAGGGACAGACGAACACCGGGGAGCTGTTTTTT
clone size: .
D gene: TRBD1
J gene: TRBJ2-2
V gene: TRBV3-1/TRBV3-2

CDR3 protein: CASSLDRGRWAFF
CDR3 DNA: TGTGCCAGCAGCTTAGACAGGGGGAGGTGGGCTTTCTTT
clone size: many
D gene: TRBD1
J gene: TRBJ1-1
V gene: TRBV11-2

CDR3 protein: CASSFMASGANVLTF
CDR3 DNA: TGTGCCAGCAGCTTTATGGCCTCTGGGGCCAACGTCCTGACTTTC
clone size: few
D gene: .
J gene: TRBJ2-6
V gene: TRBV5-4

CDR3 protein: CSASTSGVYEQYF
CDR3 DNA: TGCAGCGCTTCGACTAGCGGGGTGTACGAGCAGTACTTC
clone size: .
D gene: TRBD2
J gene: TRBJ2-7
V gene: TRBV29-1

CDR3 protein: CASSPAGQETQYF
CDR3 DNA: TGCGCCAGCAGCCCAGCGGGACAAGAGACCCAGTACTTC
clone size: .
D gene: TRBD2
J gene: TRBJ2-5
V gene: TRBV10-2

CDR3 protein: CASRVSGGARNYGYTF
CDR3 DNA: TGTGCCAGCAGAGTGTCGGGGGGCGCGAGGAATTATGGCTACACCTTC
clone size: few
D gene: .
J gene: TRBJ1-2
V gene: TRBV27

CDR3 protein: CSVEGGTGILYGYTF
CDR3 DNA: TGCAGCGTTGAGGGGGGGACAGGGATTCTCTATGGCTACACCTTC
clone size: .
D gene: TRBD1
J gene: TRBJ1-2
V gene: TRBV29-1

CDR3 protein: CASSQVAGVYEQYF
CDR3 DNA: TGTGCCAGCAGCCAAGTGGCGGGGGTCTACGAGCAGTACTTC
clone size: .
D gene: TRBD2
J gene: TRBJ2-7
V gene: TRBV4-2

CDR3 protein: CASSFRLPNTGELFF
CDR3 DNA: TGTGCCAGCAGTTTCCGGTTACCGAACACCGGGGAGCTGTTTTTT
clone size: .
D gene: .
J gene: TRBJ2-2
V gene: TRBV6-5

CDR3 protein: CASSLTSLNEQFF
CDR3 DNA: TGCGCCAGCAGCTTGACTAGTTTGAATGAGCAGTTCTTC
clone size: .
D gene: .
J gene: TRBJ2-1
V gene: TRBV5-1

CDR3 protein: CASSWDSRGGLLAFF
CDR3 DNA: TGTGCCAGCAGCTGGGACAGCCGGGGCGGTCTGTTGGCTTTCTTT
clone size: .
D gene: TRBD1
J gene: TRBJ1-1
V gene: TRBV6-5

CDR3 protein: CAITHDGRDPYF
CDR3 DNA: TGTGCCATCACCCACGATGGGAGGGACCCGTACTTC
clone size: .
D gene: TRBD2
J gene: TRBJ2-7
V gene: TRBV10-3

CDR3 protein: CASRLRTGGSGNTIYF
CDR3 DNA: TGTGCCAGCAGACTTAGAACAGGGGGCTCTGGAAACACCATATATTTT
clone size: .
D gene: TRBD1
J gene: TRBJ1-3
V gene: TRBV28

CDR3 protein: CAWGLAGPGTQYF
CDR3 DNA: TGTGCCTGGGGACTAGCGGGGCCGGGGACCCAGTACTTC
clone size: .
D gene: TRBD2
J gene: TRBJ2-5
V gene: TRBV30